One and the same sample provided the 20 T cell receptor beta chains below, sequenced in a study of Ad26.COV2.S vaccination and SARS-CoV-2 variants. Treatment meaning: about 20 received Ad26.COV2.S at low or high dose, single or two shots; five or six received placebo; per-sample allocation not given. Sampling was performed 63 days after the first vaccine or placebo injection. TCRdb's table, derived via immunoSEQ multiplex PCR, lists solely in-frame clones and lacks some. This sample yields about 350,000 clones, of which roughly 90% are seen a single time; about 4.6% belongs to the top ten. This sample comprised peripheral blood, obtained in a trial of Ad26.COV2.S vaccine versus placebo. These receptors all stem from a person between 18 and 59 years old who received the Ad26.COV2.S COVID-19 vaccine or a placebo.

The CDR3 region is CASSLVVGREQFF. As DNA, the CDR3 is TGTGCCAGCAGCTTAGTGGTGGGCCGTGAGCAGTTCTTC. The chain employs TRBV7-2 and TRBJ2-1, with unresolved D. The germline V gene has CDR1 SGHTA and CDR2 FQGNSA. V gave up 1 base and J gave up 9 bases, with 10 bases separating them. This CDR3 is 13 amino acids long. The full variable domain, rest sourced from reference TRBV7-2 and TRBJ2-1, is GAGVSQSPSNKVTEKGKDVELRCDPISGHTALYWYRQSLGQGLEFLIYFQGNSAPDKSGLPSDRFSAERTGGSVSTLTIQRTQQEDSAVYLCASSLVVGREQFFGPGTRLTVL.

The V call is TRBV3-1 (or the pseudogene TRBV3-2), the J call TRBJ1-4; D is possibly TRBD1 (6 bases). The CDR3 runs 14 residues. From germline, CDR1 is LGHDT and CDR2 YNNKEL (reference sequence). Trimming removed 4 bases at V and 10 bases at J, with 16 bases between. CDR3 region: CASSPTGDRGKLFF. The CDR3 DNA sequence: TGTGCCAGCAGCCCGACAGGCGATAGGGGAAAACTGTTTTTT.

The chain has TRBV9 and TRBJ2-3; the match to TRBD2 covers 7 bases. The CDR3 length is 12 residues. The J segment lost 5 bases and the V segment lost 3 bases, leaving 0 bases of the junction unmatched. Germline CDR1 SGDLS, CDR2 YYNGEE. CDR3 coding DNA: TGTGCCAGCAGCGGCGGGGGAGATACGCAGTATTTT. Translating it yields CASSGGGDTQYF.

The J gene is TRBJ2-1, the V gene TRBV27, with 9 nucleotides matching TRBD2. The CDR3 sequence is 10 residues long. CDR1 MNHEY and CDR2 SMNVEV come from the germline V gene (reference sequence). Trimming cost V 8 bases and J 13 bases; bases outside gene matches: 3. The CDR3 is CASGGTSQFF. DNA for the CDR3: TGTGCCAGCGGAGGGACTAGCCAGTTCTTC.

The gene calls are TRBV19 and TRBJ1-1, with D maybe TRBD1 (5 bases). The CDR3 consists of 14 residues. CDR1 and CDR2 (germline): LNHDA, SQIVND (reference sequence). Trimming took 4 bases from V and 4 from J, leaving 13 bases between them. CDR3 in DNA: TGTGCCAGTAGTAGAATCTCAGGGAGCACTGAAGCTTTCTTT. It codes for CASSRISGSTEAFF.

The chain joins TRBV12-3 or TRBV12-4 to TRBJ2-7, with 10 bases fitting TRBD1. V lost 6 bases and J lost 3; bases outside the gene matches: 2. The CDR3 runs to 13 residues. The CDR3 loop is CASRGQGRYEQYF. The CDR3 DNA sequence: TGTGCCAGCAGGGGACAGGGGCGCTACGAGCAGTACTTC.

This chain connects TRBV3-1 (or the pseudogene TRBV3-2) to TRBJ2-1, with no clear D. V lost 4 bases and J lost 4, with 8 bases in between. The length of the CDR3 is 13 residues. Germline CDR1 and CDR2: LGHDT and YNNKEL (reference sequence). The CDR3 region is CASSPDRYNEQFF. CDR3 DNA sequence: TGTGCCAGCAGCCCGGACCGTTACAATGAGCAGTTCTTC.

The chain uses TRBV18 and TRBJ2-1; no clear D. This CDR3 is 15 amino acids long. CDR1 and CDR2 (germline): KGHSH, LQKENI. Trimming removed 1 base at V and 3 bases at J, with 10 bases between. The CDR3 sequence is CASSPQREFYNEQFF. The CDR3, as DNA: TGTGCCAGCTCACCACAAAGGGAATTCTACAATGAGCAGTTCTTC.

The V call is TRBV5-1, the J call TRBJ2-7, with D perhaps given as TRBD1 or TRBD2 (5 bases each). Germline-derived CDR1 and CDR2 are SGHRS and YFSETQ. CDR3 length: 15 amino acids. V shed 4 bases and J shed 3 bases, with 17 bases lying between them. CDR3 in amino acids: CASSLQGPGFYEQYF. Here the CDR3 DNA reads TGCGCCAGCAGCCTCCAGGGCCCGGGGTTCTACGAGCAGTACTTC.

This clone came up a few times. The chain uses TRBV5-1 and TRBJ1-1, with D possibly matching TRBD1 (5 bases). The V end lost 2 bases, the J end lost 3 bases, and 11 bases lay between the germline ends. The CDR3 extends over 14 amino acids. Looked up from germline, CDR1 is SGHRS and CDR2 is YFSETQ. The CDR3 DNA is TGCGCCAGCAGCTTACAGGACTTGGACACTGAAGCTTTCTTT. This sequence encodes CASSLQDLDTEAFF.

The V call is TRBV1, the J call TRBJ1-5; the table's TRBD1 call for D was not verified on the DNA. TRBV1 is described as a pseudogene. There are 9 residues in the CDR3. Here the CDR3 DNA reads TGCACCAGGACAGGGACCCAGCATTTT. This encodes CTRTGTQHF.

This rearrangement joins TRBV6-5 to TRBJ2-7; 14 bases align to TRBD2. Unmatched junction bases numbered 5, after V lost 6 bases and J lost 4 bases. CDR3 length: 15 amino acids. CDR1 and CDR2 (germline): MNHEY, SVGAGI. In DNA, the CDR3 is TGTGCCAGCAGAGGGACTAGCGGGAGCTCTTACGAGCAGTACTTC. Encoded protein: CASRGTSGSSYEQYF.

The chain has TRBV23-1 and TRBJ1-5; D gene unclear. TRBV23-1 is reported as an ORF; its role is uncertain. CDR3 length equals 15 residues. V was shortened by 7 bases and J by 1 base, with 14 bases between the two germline ends. In DNA, the CDR3 is TGCGCCAGCAAACACACCGTTGCGAGCAATCAGCCCCAGCATTTT. As protein: CASKHTVASNQPQHF.

The V and J genes are TRBV2 and TRBJ1-2, with D perhaps TRBD1 (5 bases). Looked up from germline, CDR1 is SNHLY and CDR2 is FYNNEI. Trimming removed 8 bases at V and 5 bases at J, with 15 bases between. CDR3 length: 13 amino acids. The CDR3 sequence is CASGTGSYYGYTF. CDR3 sequence (DNA): TGTGCCAGCGGGACCGGGTCTTATTATGGCTACACCTTC.

CDR3 coding DNA: TGTGCCAGCAGCCCCAATAGGGATGAGCAGTTCTTC. This encodes CASSPNRDEQFF. J is TRBJ2-1 and V is TRBV6-5; D gene uncertain. The length of the CDR3 is 12 residues. V was trimmed by 6 bases and J by 8 bases, leaving 11 bases between them. CDR1 is MNHEY and CDR2 is SVGAGI in the germline V gene.

This clone has a single count. The rearrangement uses TRBV6-2 or TRBV6-3 and TRBJ1-2; 9 bases agree with TRBD1. Germline V gene lookup returns CDR1 MNHEY and CDR2 SVGEGT. V dropped 6 bases and J dropped 2; count of bases not matched to a gene: 7. The CDR3 runs to 15 residues. The CDR3 loop is CASSLVGQGNYGYTF. In nucleotides, the CDR3 is TGTGCCAGCAGCCTCGTCGGACAGGGGAACTATGGCTACACCTTC.

The J gene is TRBJ2-1, the V gene TRBV19; D is unresolved. Between the trimmed V and J ends, which lost 8 bases and 7 bases, there was a span of 21 bases. CDR3 length: 15 residues. CDR1 is LNHDA and CDR2 is SQIVND in the germline V gene (reference sequence). In DNA form, the CDR3 reads TGTGCCAGTGCGGAACATGTTAGGGTTCGTAATGAGCAGTTCTTC. It codes for CASAEHVRVRNEQFF.

The V gene is TRBV6-1, the J gene TRBJ1-2; D is perhaps TRBD1 (5 bases). Germline V lookup: CDR1 MNHNS, CDR2 SASEGT. Trimming took off 1 base at V and 5 bases at J, with 17 bases between the two ends. This CDR3 is built from 16 residues. The CDR3 coding sequence is TGTGCCAGCAGTGAAGTTTTGAGGGGTTCAGGTTATGGCTACACCTTC. This encodes CASSEVLRGSGYGYTF.

The rearrangement links TRBV19 to TRBJ1-5; D is ambiguous. The CDR3 is 16 amino acids. V dropped 8 bases and J dropped 3 bases, with 20 bases sitting between them. Germline-derived CDR1 and CDR2 are LNHDA and SQIVND (reference sequence). The DNA of the CDR3 is TGTGCCAGTCTCGAGGATATCAACAGAGACAATCAGCCCCAGCATTTT. As protein: CASLEDINRDNQPQHF.

The CDR3 loop is CASSLSGTDRPYTF. In DNA, the CDR3 is TGTGCCAGCAGTTTATCCGGGACAGATAGACCTTACACCTTC. The rearrangement joins TRBV27 to TRBJ1-2; TRBD1 aligns across 7 bases. CDR1 is MNHEY and CDR2 is SMNVEV in the germline V gene (reference sequence). The CDR3 loop spans 14 amino acids. The V gene end was trimmed by 0 bases and the J gene end by 11 bases; junction bases not matched to a gene: 9.